This T cell receptor (beta chain) was sequenced for a study of T cells after yellow fever vaccination (dated by TCRdb to about 2019). At the level of the whole study: The SMART-Seq v4 Ultra Low Input RNA kit was used to prepare libraries from fractions with low cell numbers. To track T-cell clones before and after primary and booster YFV17D yellow fever vaccination, bulk TCR alpha and beta repertoires were sequenced longitudinally. The cohort comprised two healthy male donors, one aged 18 to 30 and one aged 30 to 40 years. Blood samples were taken at several timepoints before and after primary and secondary immunization, and bulk PBMC replicates and cell subsets were isolated. What the research found in general, with its limitations: FACS-sorted repertoires could contain abundant contaminating clonotypes from the bulk population, so computational filtering was required. Most clones expanded after primary vaccination were re-detected after the booster (just under 97% of CD4 and roughly 87% of CD8), suggesting broad memory maintenance. A small share of clonotypes was detected in both CD4 and CD8 compartments, with the overlap likely arising from convergent recombination. Compared with the primary T-cell response, the secondary T-cell response was faster but weaker, reaching its peak on day 5 rather than on day 15. Because only a couple of donors were included in the study, the extent to which the findings can be generalized is limited.

Turning to this clonotype: It lacks a known antigen. Base qualities are not at hand, and no much larger clone is one base apart.

TCR cDNA was synthesized by 5'RACE template switching, through which a universal primer site and unique molecular identifiers were introduced. Priming of cDNA synthesis was performed from both the TCR alpha and TCR beta constant segments. Library amplification used two PCR steps, and the second PCR step added sample barcodes and sequencing adapters. Libraries were sequenced on Illumina HiSeq 2500 (2x100 bp) or NovaSeq (2x150 bp). Concerning the study's data processing: MIGEC handled demultiplexing of reads and collapsing into UMI consensus sequences, while MiXCR performed V(D)J alignment. Clonotypes responding to the vaccine were identified with edgeR on replicate PBMC samples, with the criteria of FDR below 0.01 and a log2 fold change above 5 up to day 15. Each bulk clonotype was labeled CD4 or CD8 based on which sequenced repertoire, CD4 or CD8, contained the clonotype at higher abundance. TCRdb reprocessing: public reads trimmed at Q25 with fastp, clones called with MiXCR, in-frame beta chains kept. Rows are unified per CDR3 protein, each entry keeping the most common DNA and genes. What appears here as the V and J calls and clone size reflects TCRdb's work, not the paper's. The sample includes approximately 510,000 distinct CDR3 sequences, with about a fifth observed a single time. Roughly 16% of the sample is held by the ten biggest clonotypes.

Between the V and J ends, shortened by 1 base and 3 bases respectively, the junction contains 16 bases. The CDR3 runs 17 residues from the cysteine to the phenylalanine. Only the CDR3 DNA stays, 51 bases, in frame from base 1. From a lookup of the germline V gene, CDR1 and CDR2 are SGHDN and FVKESK. What the treatment or condition label conveys for this sample: live attenuated yellow fever vaccine strain. Two biological replicates of bulk PBMCs were collected at each blood-draw timepoint. PBMCs were isolated from peripheral blood using a standard Ficoll-Paque protocol. RNA was extracted with TriZol from bulk PBMCs, CD4 and CD8 fractions, and dextramer-positive and dextramer-negative fractions.

The chain employs TRBV14 and TRBJ2-1; TRBD2 is perhaps the D gene, given 5 matching bases. The TCR comes from a man between 18 and 35 years old who received the YFV17D yellow fever vaccine. This specimen consisted of PBMCs, obtained roughly 20 days after the first yellow fever vaccination. Here is the DNA: TGTGCCAGCAGCCAAGTCCACCGGGATGCCCTCTACAATGAGCAGTTCTTC. Its protein reads: CASSQVHRDALYNEQFF.